This TCR beta chain was sequenced during a study of graft-versus-host responses after intestinal transplantation. The overall study: The transplants performed in recipients were multivisceral, liver-intestinal, or isolated intestinal. Each recipient received anti-thymocyte globulin induction, then tacrolimus and steroids for about three years. Study results and limitations: Analysis identified GvH clones in recipient marrow, with some appearing first in ileum or blood.

About this clone itself: Its antigen is currently unknown.

The CDR3 runs to 17 residues. The V and J ends lost 6 bases and 7 bases, in that order; junction bases with no gene match: 13. Germline loops: CDR1 SGHTA, CDR2 FQGTGA. Clones were read by immunoSEQ multiplex PCR, and TCRdb kept only the in-frame ones, dropping some. The repertoire holds under 90,000 clones, with less than 95% as singletons. The material was unstimulated CD4+ T cells sorted from spleen or lymph node cells, obtained before transplant. V gene TRBV7-3 combines with J gene TRBJ2-1; 12 bases match TRBD2. The sequence derives from a human donor who was the organ donor for an intestinal transplant. CDR3 in DNA: TGTGCCAGCAGGTCTACCTCGGCTAGCGGGAGGGGGAATGAGCAGTTCTTC. Translated, it gives CASRSTSASGRGNEQFF.